These 21 T cell receptor beta chains were sequenced from one sample in a study of blood T cells in healthy people across ages. PCR was performed a second time for roughly 7 to 12 cycles using a sample-barcoded 5' primer and a J-beta primer mix. From the 5' RACE reads, TCRdb called clonotypes with MiXCR, one entry per CDR3 protein. Of about 1.5 million distinct CDR3 sequences in the sample, approximately 43% were seen once. Sequencing input: blood. These receptor sequences come from a woman aged 18-29 years in good health.

Here the CDR3 DNA reads TGTGCCAGCCAAAGGGAGGGCCCGTGGAATGAGCAGTTCTTC. It is translated as CASQREGPWNEQFF. The gene calls are TRBV27 and TRBJ2-1, with 7 bases matching TRBD2. The CDR3 is 14 amino acids. Losses at the gene ends were 8 bases for V and 7 bases for J; bases not matched to a gene: 11. Looked up from germline, CDR1 is MNHEY and CDR2 is SMNVEV (reference sequence).

This chain joins TRBV28 and TRBJ2-3, with a tentative D call TRBD2 (6 bases). The V gene's germline CDR1 is MDHEN and CDR2 SYDVKM. The CDR3 sequence is 15 residues long. V was pared by 5 bases and J by 5 bases, with 17 bases between. The CDR3 protein is CASSPSRAGKDTQYF. CDR3 in DNA: TGTGCCAGCAGTCCCTCCCGGGCGGGGAAAGATACGCAGTATTTT.

V and J are TRBV20-1 and TRBJ1-6; 8 positions match TRBD1. This CDR3 contains 13 residues. Germline trimming cut 6 bases from V and 9 bases from J; bases unmatched to any gene: 7. Looked up from germline, CDR1 is DFQATT and CDR2 is SNEGSKA (reference sequence). The CDR3 DNA follows: TGCAGTGCGTCGACAGGGGAAAGTTCACCCCTCCACTTT. Amino acid sequence: CSASTGESSPLHF.

The V call is TRBV12-3 or TRBV12-4, the J call TRBJ1-6; no definite D call. This CDR3 has 15 amino acids. V lost 6 bases, J lost 6 bases, and 15 bases lay in between. The CDR3 region has the DNA TGTGCCAGCAGCCTAAATCCGGGGTCTAATTCACCCCTCCACTTT. Amino acids: CASSLNPGSNSPLHF.

The J gene is TRBJ2-5, the V gene TRBV6-2 or TRBV6-3; 7 positions agree with TRBD2. This CDR3 is 11 amino acids long. The V gene's germline CDR1 is MNHEY and CDR2 SVGEGT. J was trimmed by 11 bases and V by 6 bases; bases with no gene match: 6. CDR3 in DNA: TGTGCCAGCAGATTCCGGGGGGAGCAGTACTTC. Translated, it gives CASRFRGEQYF.

This rearrangement joins TRBV27 to TRBJ2-1; no clear D. Germline-derived CDR1 and CDR2 are MNHEY and SMNVEV (reference sequence). Trimming took 6 bases from V and 9 from J, leaving 12 bases between them. The CDR3 is made up of 12 amino acids. Here the CDR3 reads CASRGAEVEQFF. The CDR3 nucleotides read TGTGCCAGCAGGGGTGCTGAGGTTGAGCAGTTCTTC.

The V and J genes are TRBV6-1 and TRBJ1-5; D may be TRBD1 (5 bases). CDR3 size: 15 residues. CDR1 and CDR2 (germline): MNHNS, SASEGT. The V end lost 8 bases, the J end lost 0 bases, and 14 bases lay between the germline ends. CDR3 region: CASLAKGYSNQPQHF. CDR3 DNA sequence: TGTGCCAGCTTGGCCAAGGGGTATAGCAATCAGCCCCAGCATTTT.

This clonotype was counted between two and nine times. The rearrangement links TRBV27 to TRBJ2-1; no reliable D call. V shed 3 bases and J shed 0 bases, with 9 bases lying between them. The CDR3 covers 15 residues. From germline, CDR1 is MNHEY and CDR2 SMNVEV (reference sequence). The CDR3 loop is CASSFVYSSYNEQFF. DNA of the CDR3: TGTGCCAGCAGTTTCGTTTATAGCTCCTACAATGAGCAGTTCTTC.

This clonotype has only a few counts. This CDR3 reads CASSPRGRGNTEAFF. The CDR3 DNA follows: TGTGCCAGCAGTCCGCGGGGACGAGGGAACACTGAAGCTTTCTTT. The genes are TRBV14 and TRBJ1-1; TRBD1 might be the D (5 bases). Trimming cost V 6 bases and J 1 base, with 15 bases left between them. Per the germline V gene, CDR1 is SGHDN and CDR2 is FVKESK. CDR3 size: 15 residues.

V and J are TRBV4-3 and TRBJ1-4; D remains unclear. Germline V gene sequence: CDR1 LGHNA, CDR2 YSLEER. This CDR3 has 16 residues. V was pared by 0 bases and J by 3 bases, with 11 bases between. CDR3: CASSQDGQMPNEKLFF. DNA for the CDR3: TGCGCCAGCAGCCAAGATGGGCAGATGCCTAATGAAAAACTGTTTTTT.

V and J are TRBV7-2 and TRBJ2-7; possibly TRBD1 or TRBD2 for D (5 bases each). The germline gives CDR1 SGHTA, CDR2 FQGNSA. The CDR3 loop spans 14 amino acids. Trimming shortened V by 5 bases and J by 0 bases, and 11 bases separated the two germline ends. The CDR3 bases are TGTGCCAGCAGCAGCATGGGGGTCTCCTACGAGCAGTACTTC. Protein product: CASSSMGVSYEQYF. The full variable domain, in which reference TRBV7-2 and TRBJ2-7 provide the parts outside the CDR3, is GAGVSQSPSNKVTEKGKDVELRCDPISGHTALYWYRQSLGQGLEFLIYFQGNSAPDKSGLPSDRFSAERTGGSVSTLTIQRTQQEDSAVYLCASSSMGVSYEQYFGPGTRLTVT.

This clonotype was counted between two and nine times. The chain employs TRBV7-2 and TRBJ2-1; perhaps TRBD2 as D (6 bases). The CDR3 runs 15 residues. V dropped 3 bases and J dropped 9 bases, with 18 bases sitting between them. Germline-derived CDR1 and CDR2 are SGHTA and FQGNSA. The CDR3 region is CASSFRPLGGSEQFF. CDR3 sequence (DNA): TGTGCCAGCAGCTTCCGGCCCCTAGGAGGGAGTGAGCAGTTCTTC.

A few counts support this clonotype. V gene TRBV5-1 combines with J gene TRBJ2-3; TRBD2 matches at 8 bases. The CDR3 spans 16 residues. Per germline, CDR1 SGHRS and CDR2 YFSETQ. J gave up 2 bases and V 5 bases, and 10 bases lay outside the gene matches. CDR3 region: CASRTMTSAFTDTQYF. The DNA for the CDR3 is TGCGCCAGCAGAACGATGACTAGCGCCTTCACAGATACGCAGTATTTT.

The rearrangement uses TRBV9 and TRBJ1-2; D not resolved. There are 16 residues in the CDR3. V lost 4 bases and J 0 bases, leaving 16 bases between the germline ends. CDR1 is SGDLS, CDR2 YYNGEE, per germline. CDR3 residues: CASSPFTQITNYGYTF. DNA of the CDR3: TGTGCCAGCAGCCCTTTCACACAGATTACTAACTATGGCTACACCTTC.

The V and J genes are TRBV7-2 and TRBJ2-5; no reliable D call. The germline V gene encodes CDR1 SGHTA and CDR2 FQGNSA. Trimming removed 5 bases at V and 2 bases at J, with 15 bases between. The CDR3 loop spans 15 amino acids. The CDR3 DNA sequence: TGTGCCAGCAGCCCAGTAGCCCCTGGACAAGAGACCCAGTACTTC. Amino acid sequence: CASSPVAPGQETQYF.

V usage is TRBV5-1 and J usage is TRBJ2-3, with 7 positions matching TRBD1. Unmatched junction bases numbered 8, after V lost 4 bases and J lost 0 bases. This CDR3 comprises 16 residues. Germline V gives CDR1 SGHRS, CDR2 YFSETQ. In DNA, the CDR3 is TGCGCCAGCAGCAGAGACAGGGCCTCTAGCACAGATACGCAGTATTTT. Protein sequence: CASSRDRASSTDTQYF.

The chain recombines TRBV7-2 with TRBJ2-1, with 13 positions matching TRBD2. After removal of 5 bases from V and 8 bases from J, the junction contained 6 bases not matched to a gene. The germline V gene encodes CDR1 SGHTA and CDR2 FQGNSA. The CDR3 has 15 residues. The CDR3 coding sequence is TGTGCCAGCAGCCTGGGACTAGCGGGGTTCGATGAGCAGTTCTTC. It encodes CASSLGLAGFDEQFF.

This chain uses TRBV7-9 with TRBJ2-7; D perhaps matches TRBD1 (6 bases). V lost 6 bases to trimming and J lost 7 bases, with 19 bases between them. The CDR3 totals 14 residues. Germline V gene lookup returns CDR1 SEHNR and CDR2 FQNEAQ (reference sequence). CDR3 region: CASRSSNRAGEQYF. In DNA form, the CDR3 reads TGTGCCAGCAGAAGTTCGAACAGGGCTGGGGAGCAGTACTTC.

This clonotype was observed a few times. The chain recombines TRBV29-1 with TRBJ1-1; 9 bases agree with TRBD1. CDR3 length: 14 residues. The junction had 8 bases not matched to a gene; V was cut back by 3 bases and J by 6 bases. Germline CDR1 and CDR2: SQVTM and ANQGSEA. CDR3 sequence reads: CSVDSRGQGPEAFF. CDR3 DNA sequence: TGCAGCGTTGATTCGCGGGGACAGGGTCCTGAAGCTTTCTTT.

The chain is built from TRBV5-1 and TRBJ2-3, with 11 bases aligning to TRBD2. The V gene end was trimmed by 4 bases and the J gene end by 0 bases; junction bases not matched to a gene: 4. The germline V gene has CDR1 SGHRS and CDR2 YFSETQ. The CDR3 is 16 amino acids. The CDR3 spells CASSQIAGGSTDTQYF. DNA for the CDR3: TGCGCCAGCAGCCAAATAGCGGGAGGGAGCACAGATACGCAGTATTTT.

This clonotype was observed a few times. V gene TRBV9 combines with J gene TRBJ2-5, with D unclear. CDR1 is SGDLS and CDR2 is YYNGEE in the germline V gene. Trimming cost V 0 bases and J 4 bases, with 7 bases left between them. The CDR3 spans 13 residues. In DNA form, the CDR3 reads TGTGCCAGCAGCGTAGCTTTGGTAGAGACCCAGTACTTC. It encodes CASSVALVETQYF.